Following are 21 T cell receptor beta chains from one sample sequenced in a study of Ad26.COV2.S vaccination and SARS-CoV-2 variants. Treatment: roughly 20 received Ad26.COV2.S at low or high dose, single or two shots; a few received placebo; per-sample allocation not given. Sampling took place 63 days after the first vaccine or placebo injection. The table came from immunoSEQ multiplex PCR; TCRdb's copy has only in-frame clones and leaves some out. The sample lists a few hundred thousand clones; 80% to 90% were seen once. The sample was peripheral blood, taken in a trial of Ad26.COV2.S vaccine versus placebo. The receptor set was obtained from a person between 18 and 65 years old who received the Ad26.COV2.S COVID-19 vaccine or a placebo.

V gene TRBV7-2 combines with J gene TRBJ1-3; TRBD1 might be the D (6 bases). There are 15 residues in the CDR3. The V and J ends lost 6 bases and 2 bases respectively, with 14 bases between them. Germline CDR1 reads SGHTA; CDR2 reads FQGNSA. This chain's CDR3 is CASSYNRATGNTIYF. DNA of the CDR3: TGTGCCAGCAGTTATAACAGGGCGACTGGAAACACCATATATTTT.

V gene TRBV7-9 combines with J gene TRBJ2-7; no firm D call. Per germline, CDR1 SEHNR and CDR2 FQNEAQ (reference sequence). Trimming removed 4 bases from V and 0 bases from J, with 13 bases in between. This CDR3 comprises 15 residues. The CDR3 bases are TGTGCCAGCAGCTCCCCCCTTGCGGCCTCCTACGAGCAGTACTTC. Protein sequence: CASSSPLAASYEQYF.

With regard to this clone: Mismatch with germline at one junction end may stem from a read error. The rearrangement joins TRBV7-2 to TRBJ2-1; TRBD2 agrees at 15 bases. The CDR3 contains 15 residues. The V gene's germline CDR1 is SGHTA and CDR2 FQGNSA. The CDR3 protein is CASSLRTSGGVELFF. CDR3 bases: TGTGCCAGCAGCTTAAGGACTAGCGGGGGGGTGGAGCTGTTCTTC.

The chain employs TRBV4-3 and TRBJ2-7; 9 positions agree with TRBD1. The CDR3 is 15 amino acids. With V trimmed by 0 bases and J by 7 bases, 7 bases remained unmatched. Germline V gene lookup returns CDR1 LGHNA and CDR2 YSLEER. CDR3 sequence (DNA): TGCGCCAGCAGCCAAGAGTTACAGGGGGCGGGGGAGCAGTACTTC. It codes for CASSQELQGAGEQYF.

This rearrangement joins TRBV29-1 to TRBJ1-1; 11 bases align to TRBD1. Germline CDR1 reads SQVTM; CDR2 reads ANQGSEA. CDR3 size: 16 residues. V shed 5 bases, J shed 1 base, and the junction held 9 bases outside the gene matches. Written as DNA, the CDR3 is TGCAGCGTTCAAACCGGGACAGGGGGGACGAACACTGAAGCTTTCTTT. Protein: CSVQTGTGGTNTEAFF.

This chain uses TRBV7-9 with TRBJ1-1, with D maybe TRBD1 (5 bases). Germline CDR1 is SEHNR and CDR2 is FQNEAQ (reference sequence). CDR3 length equals 14 residues. With 4 bases removed from V and 4 bases from J, the gap between germline ends came to 13 bases. Here the CDR3 reads CASSWGPTVTEAFF. In nucleotides, the CDR3 is TGTGCCAGCAGCTGGGGACCGACGGTCACTGAAGCTTTCTTT.

The rearrangement links TRBV19 to TRBJ1-1, with unresolved D. V lost 7 bases to trimming and J lost 1 base, with 16 bases between them. The CDR3 is 15 amino acids. The V gene's germline CDR1 is LNHDA and CDR2 SQIVND (reference sequence). In DNA, the CDR3 is TGTGCCAGTATTGTGGGGAAACTAGGGAACACTGAAGCTTTCTTT. Translating gives CASIVGKLGNTEAFF.

This chain links TRBV14 with TRBJ2-7; TRBD1 matches at 8 bases. CDR3 size: 16 residues. CDR1 SGHDN and CDR2 FVKESK come from the germline V gene. V trimming: 3 bases; J trimming: 3 bases; junction bases outside the gene matches: 10. This CDR3 reads CASSHRRGQGIYEQYF. The CDR3 DNA is TGTGCCAGCAGCCACAGGAGAGGACAGGGAATCTACGAGCAGTACTTC.

The chain couples TRBV18 to TRBJ1-2; 7 positions agree with TRBD1. V was clipped by 4 bases and J by 8 bases; unmatched bases: 10. Looked up from germline, CDR1 is KGHSH and CDR2 is LQKENI. This CDR3 is 14 amino acids long. In DNA, the CDR3 is TGTGCCAGCTCACAAGGGACAGCCCGCGGGGGCTACACCTTC. Its protein is CASSQGTARGGYTF.

CDR3: CASSQLPGTPTKEETQYF. CDR3 DNA: TGTGCCAGCAGCCAACTTCCCGGGACTCCTACTAAGGAGGAGACCCAGTACTTC. J is TRBJ2-5 and V is TRBV4-2; tentative D call: TRBD2 (6 bases). The CDR3 is made up of 18 amino acids. Germline V gene sequence: CDR1 LGHNA, CDR2 YNFKEQ. Trimming took 2 bases from V and 5 from J, leaving 24 bases between them.

The chain combines TRBV10-3 with TRBJ2-1; D uncertain. V gave up 6 bases and J gave up 2 bases, with 17 bases separating them. Germline assignment: CDR1 ENHRY and CDR2 SYGVKD. The CDR3 covers 16 residues. The CDR3 protein is CAISARERGPYNEQFF. The CDR3 DNA is TGTGCCATCAGCGCCCGAGAGCGTGGTCCCTACAATGAGCAGTTCTTC.

The gene calls are TRBV6-6 and TRBJ1-5, with D hard to call. The CDR3 runs to 15 residues. Trimming left V 8 bases short and J 9 bases short, with 23 bases between. The germline CDR1 and CDR2 sequences are MNHNY and SVGAGI (reference sequence). CDR3 coding DNA: TGTGCCAGCCTCCCCCCCAGTGCCCCGGGTTCGCCCCAGCATTTT. It yields the protein CASLPPSAPGSPQHF.

The CDR3 protein is CASSLSGTAGYEQYF. CDR3 DNA sequence: TGCGCCAGCAGCTTGAGCGGGACAGCCGGGTACGAGCAGTACTTC. V gene TRBV5-1 combines with J gene TRBJ2-7, with D possibly being TRBD1 or TRBD2 (7 bases each). Between the trimmed V and J ends, which lost 1 base and 4 bases, there was a span of 15 bases. Germline loops: CDR1 SGHRS, CDR2 YFSETQ. The length of the CDR3 is 15 residues. Full variable domain (missing parts from reference TRBV5-1 and TRBJ2-7): KAGVTQTPRYLIKTRGQQVTLSCSPISGHRSVSWYQQTPGQGLQFLFEYFSETQRNKGNFPGRFSGRQFSNSRSEMNVSTLELGDSALYLCASSLSGTAGYEQYFGPGTRLTVT.

The V gene is TRBV5-1, the J gene TRBJ2-7; TRBD1 might be the D (5 bases). Trimming shortened V by 0 bases and J by 3 bases, and 25 bases separated the two germline ends. From germline, CDR1 is SGHRS and CDR2 YFSETQ. This CDR3 comprises 19 residues. DNA of the CDR3: TGCGCCAGCAGCTTGGATTTAAGGGCCCAAGACAGCTTGATCTACGAGCAGTACTTC. Its protein product is CASSLDLRAQDSLIYEQYF.

The V call is TRBV7-9, the J call TRBJ1-1, with 8 nucleotides matching TRBD1. Germline V gives CDR1 SEHNR, CDR2 FQNEAQ (reference sequence). CDR3 length equals 16 residues. The V and J ends lost 4 bases and 1 base, in that order; junction bases with no gene match: 8. CDR3 DNA sequence: TGTGCCAGCAGCTCCCGATTGACAGGGGCGAACACTGAAGCTTTCTTT. The encoded protein is CASSSRLTGANTEAFF.

V gene TRBV2 combines with J gene TRBJ1-5, with 7 bases matching TRBD1. Germline lookup yields CDR1 SNHLY and CDR2 FYNNEI. The CDR3 length is 12 residues. V was pared by 7 bases and J by 4 bases, with 1 base of the junction left unmatched. The CDR3 sequence is CASKGANQPQHF. CDR3 bases: TGTGCCAGCAAGGGGGCTAATCAGCCCCAGCATTTT. The full variable domain, completed using reference TRBV2 and TRBJ1-5, is EPEVTQTPSHQVTQMGQEVILRCVPISNHLYFYWYRQILGQKVEFLVSFYNNEISEKSEIFDDQFSVERPDGSNFTLKIRSTKLEDSAMYFCASKGANQPQHFGDGTRLSIL.

This clone has a single count. The V gene is TRBV24-1, the J gene TRBJ1-6; TRBD1 might be the D (5 bases). Germline V CDR1 and CDR2: KGHDR, SFDVKD. There are 18 residues in the CDR3. The V gene lost 0 bases and the J gene lost 1 base, with 12 bases spanning the gap. The CDR3: CATSDLERGGSYNSPLHF. For the CDR3, the DNA is TGTGCCACCAGTGATTTGGAAAGGGGAGGGTCCTATAATTCACCCCTCCACTTT.

This clone has more than one count but fewer than ten. The rearrangement joins TRBV7-3 to TRBJ1-1; no clear D. Germline loops: CDR1 SGHTA, CDR2 FQGTGA. This CDR3 spans 12 amino acids. V was clipped by 5 bases and J by 5 bases, with 9 bases between them. CDR3 protein: CASSVGGTEAFF. The CDR3 nucleotides read TGTGCCAGCAGCGTCGGAGGGACTGAAGCTTTCTTT.

The V gene is TRBV10-2, the J gene TRBJ2-2; a weak D match, TRBD1 (6 bases). The CDR3 is 15 residues long. Germline CDR1 reads WSHSY; CDR2 reads SAAADI. V lost 5 bases and J lost 1, with 11 bases in between. The CDR3 nucleotides read TGCGCCAGCAGTTCCGGGACAAAGAACACCGGGGAGCTGTTTTTT. Protein: CASSSGTKNTGELFF.

The chain uses TRBV7-8 and TRBJ1-3; 7 positions agree with TRBD1. Trimming removed 5 bases from V and 4 bases from J; junction bases left unmatched: 8. CDR1 is SGHVS and CDR2 is FQNEAQ in the germline V gene. The CDR3 loop spans 15 amino acids. The CDR3 sequence: CASSPTRGKGNTIYF. In DNA, the CDR3 is TGTGCCAGCAGCCCCACCAGGGGGAAAGGAAACACCATATATTTT.

The chain uses TRBV18 and TRBJ1-5; 10 nucleotides match TRBD1. Trimming removed 3 bases from V and 5 bases from J; junction bases left unmatched: 7. Germline loops: CDR1 KGHSH, CDR2 LQKENI. The CDR3 spans 16 residues. The CDR3 coding sequence is TGTGCCAGCTCACCCTCGACAGGGGGCTTTGATCAGCCCCAGCATTTT. This sequence encodes CASSPSTGGFDQPQHF.